Reported below is one T cell receptor (beta chain). The antigen remains undetermined. The source of the sample is a study of cytomegalovirus exposure and HLA in healthy donors. General study points: Overall, approximately 150 TCR beta chains were annotated as cytomegalovirus-associated. As a later analysis showed, a missense DCLRE1C variant was linked to trimming of TCR beta V- and J-genes.

In the PCR, 60 Vbeta and 13 Jbeta primers were used. Using immunoSEQ multiplex PCR, the repertoire was profiled, and TCRdb retains in-frame clones only, with some absent. The sample has approximately 130,000 clones; approximately 82% are singletons. The CDR3 loop spans 16 amino acids. The V segment lost 1 base and the J segment 7 bases; nucleotides outside the gene matches: 9. Germline V lookup: CDR1 PRHDT, CDR2 FYEKMQ (reference sequence). The sequencing sample was made of PBMCs. The J gene is TRBJ2-1, the V gene TRBV13; 8 positions match TRBD2. The receptor was derived from a boy between 2 and 15 years old in good health and CMV-seronegative. The CDR3 DNA is TGTGCCAGCAGCTTAGATCCGACTAGCGCTGCGAATGAGCAGTTCTTC. It encodes CASSLDPTSAANEQFF.